Sequencing of this TCR beta chain was carried out in a study of T cell responses to AZD1222 COVID-19 vaccine. CDR1 is SGHVS and CDR2 is FNYEAQ in the germline V gene. This CDR3 has 15 residues. With 6 bases clipped from V and 7 bases from J, the junction kept 9 bases outside the gene matches. This clone was counted once. Profiled with immunoSEQ multiplex PCR; TCRdb holds only in-frame clones, not every one. The sample holds roughly 150,000 clones, around 92% seen once. This sequence originates from an adult in good health. Sequencing was performed on peripheral blood, taken on day 0 of AZD1222 vaccination. The J gene is TRBJ2-1, the V gene TRBV7-6, with TRBD2 identical over 10 bases. The CDR3 DNA reads as TGTGCCAGCAGTGCAGCGGGGGGGCCCTGGAATGAGCAGTTCTTC. Encoded protein: CASSAAGGPWNEQFF.